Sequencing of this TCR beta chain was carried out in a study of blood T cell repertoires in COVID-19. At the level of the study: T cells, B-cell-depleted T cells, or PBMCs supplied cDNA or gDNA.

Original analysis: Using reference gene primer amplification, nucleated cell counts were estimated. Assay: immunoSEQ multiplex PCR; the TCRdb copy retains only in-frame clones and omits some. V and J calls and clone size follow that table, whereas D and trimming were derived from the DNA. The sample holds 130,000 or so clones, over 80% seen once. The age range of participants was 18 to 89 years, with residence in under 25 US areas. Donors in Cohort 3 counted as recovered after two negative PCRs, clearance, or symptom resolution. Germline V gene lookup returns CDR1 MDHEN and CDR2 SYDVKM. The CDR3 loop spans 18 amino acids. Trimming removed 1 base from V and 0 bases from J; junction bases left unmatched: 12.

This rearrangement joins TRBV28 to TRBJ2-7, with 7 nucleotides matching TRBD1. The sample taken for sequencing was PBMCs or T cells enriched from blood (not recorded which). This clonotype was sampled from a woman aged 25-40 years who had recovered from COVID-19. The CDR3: CASSLSIQSGQNSYEQYF. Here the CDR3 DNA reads TGTGCCAGCAGTTTATCTATTCAATCGGGACAGAACTCCTACGAGCAGTACTTC. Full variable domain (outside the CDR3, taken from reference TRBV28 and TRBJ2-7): DVKVTQSSRYLVKRTGEKVFLECVQDMDHENMFWYRQDPGLGLRLIYFSYDVKMKEKGDIPEGYSVSREKKERFSLILESASTNQTSMYLCASSLSIQSGQNSYEQYFGPGTRLTVT.